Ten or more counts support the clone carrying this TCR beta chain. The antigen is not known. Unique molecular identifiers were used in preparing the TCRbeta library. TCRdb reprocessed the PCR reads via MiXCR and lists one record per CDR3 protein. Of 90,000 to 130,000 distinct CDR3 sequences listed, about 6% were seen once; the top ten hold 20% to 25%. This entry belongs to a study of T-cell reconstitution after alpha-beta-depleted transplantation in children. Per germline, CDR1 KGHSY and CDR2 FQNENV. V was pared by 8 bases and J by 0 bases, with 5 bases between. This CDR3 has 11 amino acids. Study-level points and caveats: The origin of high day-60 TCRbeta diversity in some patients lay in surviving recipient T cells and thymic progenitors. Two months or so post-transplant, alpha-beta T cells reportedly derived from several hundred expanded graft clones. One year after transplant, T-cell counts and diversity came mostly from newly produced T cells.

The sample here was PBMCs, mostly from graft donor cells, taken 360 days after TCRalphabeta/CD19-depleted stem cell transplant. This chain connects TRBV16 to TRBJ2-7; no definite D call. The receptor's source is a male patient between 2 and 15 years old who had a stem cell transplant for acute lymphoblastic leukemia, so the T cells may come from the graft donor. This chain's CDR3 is CASADSYEQYF. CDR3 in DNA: TGTGCCAGCGCCGACTCCTACGAGCAGTACTTC.